A selection of T cell receptor beta chains follows, all from one sample in a study of shared clonotypes between healthy human individuals. Using immunoSEQ multiplex PCR, the repertoire was profiled, and TCRdb retains in-frame clones only, with some absent. The sample holds about 870,000 clones, 90% to 95% seen once. Sequencing was carried out using naive CD8+ T cells sorted from blood. These receptors were obtained from a man under 40 in good health. The CDR3 runs from the conserved cysteine through the conserved F or W. A D gene is named only where the DNA matches it firmly. Only some rows state a clone size, as once, few, many or a class for expanded clones.

abundance,d_gene,j_gene,v_gene,CDR3aa,CDR3nt
NA,NA,TRBJ2-1,TRBV29-1,CSGQSWELAEPDNEQFF,TGCAGCGGACAATCATGGGAGTTAGCGGAGCCCGACAATGAGCAGTTCTTC
NA,NA,TRBJ2-7,TRBV30,CLGGTYEQYF,TGTTTAGGCGGGACCTACGAGCAGTACTTC
NA,NA,TRBJ2-1,TRBV19,CASSETSHHNEQFF,TGTGCCAGTAGTGAAACTAGCCACCATAATGAGCAGTTCTTC
once,NA,TRBJ2-5,TRBV7-9,CASSLSLGKETQYF,TGTGCCAGCAGCTTATCCTTGGGGAAAGAGACCCAGTACTTC
NA,NA,TRBJ1-3,TRBV27,CASSPGSSGNTIYF,TGTGCCAGCAGTCCTGGGAGCTCTGGAAACACCATATATTTT
NA,TRBD1,TRBJ2-7,TRBV6-6,CASTGTGGYEQYF,TGTGCCAGCACCGGGACAGGGGGCTACGAGCAGTACTTC
NA,TRBD2,TRBJ2-5,TRBV5-1,CASSLESLAETRVTQYF,TGCGCCAGCAGCTTGGAGTCACTAGCGGAGACAAGGGTGACCCAGTACTTC
NA,NA,TRBJ2-7,TRBV27,CASSLNSIGDEQYF,TGTGCCAGCAGTTTAAACTCAATCGGGGACGAGCAGTACTTC
NA,NA,TRBJ1-2,TRBV27,CASSGQGDHGYTF,TGTGCCAGCAGTGGCCAGGGTGACCATGGCTACACCTTC
few,NA,TRBJ2-2,TRBV27,CASSLTGTGELFF,TGTGCCAGCAGCCTGACTGGGACCGGGGAGCTGTTTTTT
NA,TRBD1,TRBJ2-7,TRBV19,CASTFGQGPYEQYF,TGTGCCAGTACTTTCGGACAGGGTCCCTACGAGCAGTACTTC
few,NA,TRBJ2-7,TRBV27,CASSPSPRVLSEQYF,TGTGCCAGCAGTCCCTCGCCCAGGGTATTGAGCGAGCAGTACTTC
NA,TRBD1,TRBJ2-2,TRBV5-5,CASSWDPEGGTGFLGELFF,TGTGCCAGCAGCTGGGACCCTGAAGGCGGGACAGGGTTTCTTGGGGAGCTGTTTTTT
NA,NA,TRBJ2-1,TRBV10-3,CAILDSLNNEQFF,TGTGCCATCTTAGACAGCCTAAACAATGAGCAGTTCTTC
NA,NA,TRBJ2-1,TRBV5-1,CASSFSTGLDEQFF,TGCGCCAGCAGCTTCTCGACAGGTTTGGATGAGCAGTTCTTC
once,TRBD2,TRBJ2-5,TRBV5-1,CASSLGLAGVTRETQYF,TGCGCCAGCAGCTTGGGACTAGCGGGAGTCACGCGGGAGACCCAGTACTTC
NA,NA,TRBJ2-3,TRBV7-6,CASSLAQNGAEDTQYF,TGTGCCAGCAGCTTAGCGCAGAACGGTGCGGAAGATACGCAGTATTTT
NA,TRBD2,TRBJ2-7,TRBV7-2,CASSWGAGEGYEQYF,TGTGCCAGCAGCTGGGGAGCGGGAGAGGGCTACGAGCAGTACTTC
NA,NA,TRBJ2-3,TRBV28,CASDSVSSTDTQYF,TGTGCCAGTGATAGCGTCTCTAGCACAGATACGCAGTATTTT
NA,TRBD2,TRBJ2-7,TRBV5-4,CASSGGLAKRDEQYF,TGTGCCAGCAGCGGGGGACTAGCGAAAAGAGACGAGCAGTACTTC
NA,TRBD2,TRBJ2-3,TRBV5-1,CASSGGTSGFTDTQYF,TGCGCCAGCAGCGGGGGGACTAGCGGCTTCACAGATACGCAGTATTTT
NA,TRBD1,TRBJ2-7,TRBV19,CASSMPGGVTSEQYF,TGTGCCAGTAGTATGCCAGGGGGCGTCACCTCCGAGCAGTACTTC
NA,NA,TRBJ1-4,TRBV13,CASSLLRGGGEKLFF,TGTGCCAGCAGCTTATTACGGGGTGGCGGTGAAAAACTGTTTTTT
NA,TRBD1,TRBJ2-1,TRBV14,CASSQGDRAFYNEQFF,TGTGCCAGCAGCCAAGGTGACAGGGCCTTCTACAATGAGCAGTTCTTC
NA,NA,TRBJ2-3,TRBV6-5,CASSYSAWSTDTQYF,TGTGCCAGCAGTTACTCAGCTTGGAGCACAGATACGCAGTATTTT
NA,NA,TRBJ2-7,TRBV7-8,CASSLGDGSPHFEQYF,TGTGCCAGCAGCTTAGGGGACGGTAGTCCTCACTTCGAGCAGTACTTC
NA,NA,TRBJ2-1,TRBV9,CASSDPTIPSGPSSYNEQFF,TGTGCCAGCAGCGACCCTACGATTCCGAGCGGGCCTAGCTCCTACAATGAGCAGTTCTTC
NA,TRBD1,TRBJ2-7,TRBV4-3,CASSQDPGQGAYEQYF,TGCGCCAGCAGCCAAGATCCCGGACAGGGGGCCTACGAGCAGTACTTC
NA,NA,TRBJ2-7,TRBV9,CASSVLGSTYEQYF,TGTGCCAGCAGCGTACTGGGATCAACCTACGAGCAGTACTTC
NA,TRBD1,TRBJ1-2,TRBV14,CASSPDRGRRANYGYTF,TGTGCCAGCAGCCCTGACAGGGGACGGCGGGCTAACTATGGCTACACCTTC
once,NA,TRBJ2-5,TRBV5-6,CASSLTGLSQETQYF,TGTGCCAGCAGCTTGACCGGACTGAGCCAAGAGACCCAGTACTTC
NA,NA,TRBJ1-4,TRBV29-1,CSVEDRDSAPGGLFF,TGCAGCGTTGAAGACCGGGACTCAGCCCCTGGGGGGCTGTTTTTT
NA,TRBD2,TRBJ2-5,TRBV30,CAWSELAVQETQYF,TGTGCCTGGAGTGAACTAGCGGTGCAAGAGACCCAGTACTTC
NA,NA,TRBJ2-3,TRBV5-1,CASSLANGGTSTDTQYF,TGCGCCAGCAGCTTGGCCAATGGCGGAACTAGCACAGATACGCAGTATTTT
NA,TRBD1,TRBJ2-3,TRBV27,CASSAHRMGQGEDTQYF,TGTGCCAGCAGTGCCCACCGCATGGGACAGGGTGAGGATACGCAGTATTTT
NA,NA,TRBJ1-5,TRBV6-1,CASRGLEFNQPQHF,TGTGCCAGCAGGGGGCTAGAATTCAATCAGCCCCAGCATTTT
NA,NA,TRBJ2-5,TRBV7-9,CASSSPARETQYF,TGTGCCAGCAGCTCGCCGGCTAGGGAGACCCAGTACTTC
NA,TRBD1,TRBJ1-6,TRBV6-5,CASSYRDRDSPLHF,TGTGCCAGCAGTTACAGGGACAGGGACTCACCCCTCCACTTT
once,NA,TRBJ2-1,TRBV27,CASTEVFGVYNEQFF,TGTGCCAGCACGGAGGTCTTCGGAGTCTACAATGAGCAGTTCTTC
NA,TRBD1,TRBJ1-2,TRBV7-9,CASSYIQGTNYGYTF,TGTGCCAGCAGCTACATACAGGGGACTAACTATGGCTACACCTTC
NA,NA,TRBJ2-2,TRBV27,CASSFTPPNTGELFF,TGTGCCAGCAGTTTTACCCCACCGAACACCGGGGAGCTGTTTTTT
NA,NA,TRBJ1-3,TRBV21-1,CASSKGPGNTIYF,TGTGCCAGCAGCAAAGGTCCTGGAAACACCATATATTTT
NA,NA,TRBJ2-7,TRBV10-3,CAISGGTDSSYEQYF,TGTGCCATCAGTGGGGGGACTGACAGCTCCTACGAGCAGTACTTC
NA,NA,TRBJ2-2,TRBV27,CASTWVASGGELFF,TGTGCCAGCACCTGGGTGGCCTCGGGCGGGGAGCTGTTTTTT
NA,TRBD2,TRBJ2-1,TRBV4-2,CASSQVESGINEQFF,TGTGCCAGCAGCCAAGTAGAGAGCGGGATAAATGAGCAGTTCTTC
once,NA,TRBJ2-3,TRBV30,CAWAQGPSGADTQYF,TGTGCCTGGGCCCAGGGACCCTCTGGGGCAGATACGCAGTATTTT
NA,TRBD2,TRBJ2-1,TRBV7-3,CASSPNPGLTNEQFF,TGTGCCAGCAGCCCCAACCCGGGACTAACCAATGAGCAGTTCTTC
once,TRBD2,TRBJ2-1,TRBV27,CASSHGLAVYNEQFF,TGTGCCAGCAGTCACGGACTAGCGGTCTACAATGAGCAGTTCTTC
NA,TRBD1,TRBJ1-5,TRBV6-6,CASRTSTGGQPQHF,TGTGCCAGCCGTACTTCGACAGGGGGACAGCCCCAGCATTTT